The 17 T cell receptor beta chains presented below share a single source sample, sequenced in a study of T cell responses to AZD1222 COVID-19 vaccine. Method: immunoSEQ multiplex PCR; TCRdb's copy keeps in-frame clones and lacks some. The sample carries 83,000 or so clones, about 88% recorded once. The sequences come from peripheral blood, collected 28 days after the second AZD1222 dose. Receptors originate from an adult who received the AZD1222 COVID-19 vaccine.

The V gene is TRBV7-9, the J gene TRBJ2-7, with D perhaps TRBD1 or TRBD2 (5 bases each). From germline, CDR1 is SEHNR and CDR2 FQNEAQ (reference sequence). V was shortened by 4 bases and J by 0 bases, with 13 bases between the two germline ends. The CDR3 is made up of 15 amino acids. DNA for the CDR3: TGTGCCAGCAGCTCCCAGTGGGACGGCTCCTACGAGCAGTACTTC. Translating it yields CASSSQWDGSYEQYF.

The J gene is TRBJ1-5, the V gene TRBV23-1; tentative D call: TRBD1 (6 bases). TRBV23-1 carries the ORF label, with uncertain function. V shed 6 bases and J shed 0 bases, with 9 bases lying between them. The CDR3 spans 14 residues. In DNA, the CDR3 is TGCGCCAGCAGACAGGGAGTTAGCAATCAGCCCCAGCATTTT. Amino acids: CASRQGVSNQPQHF.

This chain connects TRBV18 to TRBJ1-2, with no clear D. V was clipped by 6 bases and J by 3 bases, with 11 bases between them. The V gene's germline CDR1 is KGHSH and CDR2 LQKENI. CDR3 size: 13 residues. The CDR3 region has the DNA TGTGCCAGCTCTCTTCAGACGGACTATGGCTACACCTTC. This encodes CASSLQTDYGYTF.

The chain employs TRBV6-2 or TRBV6-3 and TRBJ2-3; 9 bases fit TRBD1. The junction had 2 bases not matched to a gene; V was cut back by 2 bases and J by 2 bases. This CDR3 has 15 amino acids. Germline V lookup: CDR1 MNHEY, CDR2 SVGEGT. This CDR3 is CASSYGTGHTDTQYF. The CDR3 DNA reads as TGTGCCAGCAGTTACGGGACAGGGCACACAGATACGCAGTATTTT.

J is TRBJ2-5 and V is TRBV29-1; TRBD2 aligns across 11 bases. Trimming removed 7 bases from V and 5 bases from J; junction bases left unmatched: 15. The CDR3 totals 16 residues. The germline V gene has CDR1 SQVTM and CDR2 ANQGSEA. CDR3 residues: CSASGRGTSGWETQYF. CDR3 DNA: TGCAGCGCTTCGGGGAGGGGGACTAGCGGTTGGGAGACCCAGTACTTC.

The chain has TRBV7-6 and TRBJ2-3; 8 nucleotides line up with TRBD2. CDR1 and CDR2 from the germline V gene are SGHVS and FNYEAQ. The CDR3 runs to 16 residues. Germline trimming cut 2 bases from V and 3 bases from J; bases unmatched to any gene: 7. The CDR3 region has the DNA TGTGCCAGCAGCTTACTAGCGGGTGGAGGAACAGATACGCAGTATTTT. Protein: CASSLLAGGGTDTQYF.

This clone was seen a single time. The rearrangement links TRBV6-4 to TRBJ2-2; D remains unclear. The CDR3 is 16 amino acids. Germline CDR1 is MRHNA and CDR2 is SNTAGT. V was trimmed by 2 bases and J by 0 bases, leaving 10 bases between them. CDR3 coding DNA: TGTGCCAGCAGTGACGCAGGAGTAGCGAACACCGGGGAGCTGTTTTTT. It encodes CASSDAGVANTGELFF.

V usage is TRBV5-1 and J usage is TRBJ1-4; D not resolved. This CDR3 spans 16 amino acids. CDR1 is SGHRS, CDR2 YFSETQ, per germline. Trimming stripped 0 bases from V and 0 bases from J, with 9 bases between. CDR3 sequence reads: CASSLDGPATNEKLFF. CDR3 in DNA: TGCGCCAGCAGCTTGGACGGACCTGCAACTAATGAAAAACTGTTTTTT.

This chain links TRBV19 with TRBJ2-1, with D possibly matching TRBD2 (5 bases). This CDR3 spans 14 amino acids. Trimming removed 7 bases at V and 12 bases at J, with 22 bases between. The germline gives CDR1 LNHDA, CDR2 SQIVND (reference sequence). This CDR3 is CASNLGEGYFGQFF. In DNA form, the CDR3 reads TGTGCCAGTAATTTGGGAGAGGGCTACTTTGGGCAGTTCTTC.

The V and J genes are TRBV7-9 and TRBJ2-1, with 14 bases matching TRBD2. Germline values: CDR1 SEHNR, CDR2 FQNEAQ (reference sequence). V shed 5 bases, J shed 8 bases, and the junction held 8 bases outside the gene matches. The CDR3 is 16 amino acids. CDR3: CASSTPGTSGRHEQFF. The CDR3 DNA reads as TGTGCCAGCAGCACTCCCGGGACTAGCGGGAGACATGAGCAGTTCTTC.

A single count supports this clone. The V gene is TRBV19, the J gene TRBJ2-7, with D perhaps TRBD2 (6 bases). The germline V and J ends were trimmed by 5 bases and 2 bases, with 19 bases remaining between them. The CDR3 is 16 residues long. Germline lookup yields CDR1 LNHDA and CDR2 SQIVND (reference sequence). The CDR3 sequence is CASSVTPGLHPYEQYF. CDR3 sequence (DNA): TGTGCCAGTAGTGTAACTCCGGGACTGCATCCCTACGAGCAGTACTTC. The whole variable domain, filled in from reference TRBV19 and TRBJ2-7, reads DGGITQSPKYLFRKEGQNVTLSCEQNLNHDAMYWYRQDPGQGLRLIYYSQIVNDFQKGDIAEGYSVSREKKESFPLTVTSAQKNPTAFYLCASSVTPGLHPYEQYFGPGTRLTVT.

The chain carries TRBV7-2 and TRBJ2-2; the match to TRBD1 covers 9 bases. The V and J ends lost 3 bases and 4 bases, in that order; junction bases with no gene match: 6. Per germline, CDR1 SGHTA and CDR2 FQGNSA. The CDR3 loop spans 16 amino acids. The CDR3: CASSFYRGPSTGELFF. CDR3 DNA: TGTGCCAGCAGCTTCTACAGGGGGCCCTCCACCGGGGAGCTGTTTTTT.

The chain recombines TRBV29-1 with TRBJ1-1; 10 bases agree with TRBD1. CDR1 is SQVTM and CDR2 is ANQGSEA in the germline V gene. Trimming at V came to 5 bases and at J to 0 bases, leaving 6 bases not matched to a gene. CDR3 length: 15 amino acids. CDR3 loop: CSVYGTGVLNTEAFF. The CDR3, as DNA: TGCAGCGTTTACGGGACAGGGGTACTGAACACTGAAGCTTTCTTT.

This rearrangement joins TRBV28 to TRBJ2-1, with unresolved D. This CDR3 comprises 13 residues. CDR1 and CDR2 (germline): MDHEN, SYDVKM. V lost 3 bases and J lost 6, with 9 bases in between. The CDR3 sequence: CASSLGYSNEQFF. DNA of the CDR3: TGTGCCAGCAGTTTGGGTTACAGCAATGAGCAGTTCTTC.

The chain couples TRBV6-5 to TRBJ2-7; 9 bases align to TRBD1. The CDR3 is 14 amino acids. V lost 7 bases to trimming and J lost 2 bases; unmatched junction nucleotides: 6. Germline values: CDR1 MNHEY, CDR2 SVGAGI. The CDR3 here is CASKTDRGTYEQYF. Here the CDR3 DNA reads TGTGCCAGCAAAACCGACAGGGGGACCTACGAGCAGTACTTC.

The chain employs TRBV6-4 and TRBJ1-1; 7 bases map to TRBD1. There are 15 residues in the CDR3. Germline lookup yields CDR1 MRHNA and CDR2 SNTAGT. Trimming removed 6 bases from V and 2 bases from J; junction bases left unmatched: 9. The CDR3 protein is CASSAPGQLNTEAFF. The CDR3 DNA sequence: TGTGCCAGCAGCGCCCCGGGACAGTTAAACACTGAAGCTTTCTTT.

CDR3 amino acids: CASSYGVSGGSYNEQFF. Written as DNA, the CDR3 is TGCGCCAGCAGTTACGGCGTATCGGGGGGCTCCTACAATGAGCAGTTCTTC. The J gene is TRBJ2-1, the V gene TRBV5-1; TRBD2 matches 7 bases. The germline gives CDR1 SGHRS, CDR2 YFSETQ. The CDR3 runs to 17 residues. V gave up 5 bases and J gave up 0 bases; unmatched junction bases: 11. Complete variable domain (other parts from reference TRBV5-1 and TRBJ2-1): KAGVTQTPRYLIKTRGQQVTLSCSPISGHRSVSWYQQTPGQGLQFLFEYFSETQRNKGNFPGRFSGRQFSNSRSEMNVSTLELGDSALYLCASSYGVSGGSYNEQFFGPGTRLTVL.